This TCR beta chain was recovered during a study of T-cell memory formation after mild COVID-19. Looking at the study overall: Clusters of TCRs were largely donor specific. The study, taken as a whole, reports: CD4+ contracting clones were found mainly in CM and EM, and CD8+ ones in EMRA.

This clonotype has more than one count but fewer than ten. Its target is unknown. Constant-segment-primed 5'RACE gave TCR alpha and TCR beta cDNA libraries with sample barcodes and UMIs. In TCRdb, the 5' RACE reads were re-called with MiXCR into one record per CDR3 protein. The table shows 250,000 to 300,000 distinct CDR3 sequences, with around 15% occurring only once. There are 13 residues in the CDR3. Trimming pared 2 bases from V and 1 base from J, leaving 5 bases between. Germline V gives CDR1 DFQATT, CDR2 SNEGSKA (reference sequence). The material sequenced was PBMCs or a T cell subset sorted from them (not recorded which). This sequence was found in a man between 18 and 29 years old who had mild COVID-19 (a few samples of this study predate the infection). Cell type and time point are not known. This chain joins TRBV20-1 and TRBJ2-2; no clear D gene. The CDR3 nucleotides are TGCAGTGCTAGATCCGGGAACACCGGGGAGCTGTTTTTT. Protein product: CSARSGNTGELFF.